A selection of T cell receptor beta chains follows, all from one sample in a study of metastatic and nonmetastatic thyroid tumors. Via MiXCR, TCRdb re-called the PCR reads. The sample carries approximately 20,000 clones, about 23% recorded once. Sequences were obtained from tumor tissue. Receptor source: a male donor with papillary thyroid cancer or a benign thyroid nodule (not recorded which). Some clones in this sample may be carry-over from other donors' samples. The CDR3 runs from the conserved cysteine through the conserved F or W. The D gene is left open where the match is weak. Where a row states a size, it is once, few, many or the class of an expanded clone; other rows omit it.

size	length	V	J	D	CDR3	DNA
many	12	TRBV12-3/TRBV12-4	TRBJ1-5	.	CASSLTDQPQHF	TGTGCCAGCAGTTTGACGGATCAGCCCCAGCATTTT
many	14	TRBV7-2	TRBJ2-3	TRBD2	CASSLLASGANKYF	TGTGCCAGCAGCTTGTTGGCTAGCGGAGCCAACAAGTATTTT
many	15	TRBV20-1	TRBJ2-4	.	CSAPTFNLAKNIQYF	TGCAGTGCTCCAACCTTCAACCTAGCCAAAAACATTCAGTACTTC
.	14	TRBV18	TRBJ2-7	.	CASSPGREPYEQYF	TGTGCCAGCTCGCCAGGCCGGGAACCCTACGAGCAGTACTTC
many	13	TRBV20-1	TRBJ1-3	.	CSAIRDGGNTIYF	TGCAGTGCCATCCGGGACGGTGGAAACACCATATATTTT
.	14	TRBV7-9	TRBJ2-5	.	CASSLGRGGETQYF	TGTGCCAGCAGCTTAGGCAGGGGCGGGGAGACCCAGTACTTC
many	14	TRBV11-2	TRBJ2-1	.	CASSHRDLLNEQFF	TGTGCCAGCAGCCATCGTGACTTACTCAATGAGCAGTTCTTC
few	12	TRBV6-2/TRBV6-3	TRBJ2-3	.	CASSYYRDTQYF	TGTGCCAGCAGTTATTACAGAGATACGCAGTATTTT
many	16	TRBV6-1	TRBJ2-5	TRBD2	CASSIQLAGGSETQYF	TGTGCCAGCAGTATCCAACTAGCGGGAGGAAGTGAGACCCAGTACTTC
.	13	TRBV7-9	TRBJ2-2	.	CASSLGQAGELFF	TGTGCCAGCAGCTTAGGACAGGCTGGTGAGCTGTTTTTT
few	16	TRBV30	TRBJ2-7	.	CAWRFSWAGDSYEQYF	TGTGCCTGGAGGTTTTCTTGGGCAGGGGACTCCTACGAGCAGTACTTC
.	13	TRBV28	TRBJ1-2	TRBD1	CASGGGVPYGYTF	TGTGCCAGCGGAGGGGGCGTTCCCTATGGCTACACCTTC
once	15	TRBV5-1	TRBJ2-7	.	CASSPYRPEGGEQYF	TGCGCCAGCAGTCCATACAGGCCAGAAGGGGGTGAGCAGTACTTC
many	15	TRBV9	TRBJ2-3	.	CASSVSGTWGDTQYF	TGTGCCAGCAGCGTATCCGGGACTTGGGGAGATACGCAGTATTTT
.	15	TRBV7-9	TRBJ1-1	.	CASSFVTQLGTEAFF	TGTGCCAGCAGCTTCGTCACACAGTTAGGGACTGAAGCTTTCTTT
.	13	TRBV20-1	TRBJ1-2	TRBD1	CSALARDSYGYTF	TGCAGTGCCCTAGCCCGGGACAGCTATGGCTACACCTTC
many	13	TRBV4-3	TRBJ2-7	.	CASSQVVQFEQYF	TGCGCCAGCAGCCAAGTGGTACAATTCGAGCAGTACTTC
many	13	TRBV15	TRBJ2-7	TRBD2	CATSREGGEQQYF	TGTGCCACCAGCAGAGAGGGGGGGGAACAGCAGTACTTC
many	13	TRBV7-9	TRBJ1-1	.	CASSFLQNTEAFF	TGTGCCAGCAGCTTTTTACAGAACACTGAAGCTTTCTTT
few	15	TRBV6-1	TRBJ2-1	.	CASRRRGQRSNEQFF	TGTGCCAGCAGGAGGCGGGGACAGAGATCTAATGAGCAGTTCTTC
.	16	TRBV11-1	TRBJ1-1	TRBD1	CASSSSQGGINTEAFF	TGTGCCAGCAGCTCGTCCCAGGGGGGGATTAACACTGAAGCTTTCTTT
many	15	TRBV4-1	TRBJ2-7	TRBD1	CASSQTGQGVGEQYF	TGCGCCAGCAGCCAAACGGGACAGGGGGTTGGCGAGCAGTACTTC
.	17	TRBV5-1	TRBJ1-4	.	CASSFPEATGSYEKLFF	TGCGCCAGCAGCTTCCCCGAGGCGACAGGCTCCTATGAAAAACTGTTTTTT
many	15	TRBV9	TRBJ2-5	.	CASSVEGGLVETQYF	TGTGCCAGCAGCGTAGAGGGGGGGTTAGTAGAGACCCAGTACTTC
many	14	TRBV7-6	TRBJ2-5	.	CASSLDLGPRTQYF	TGTGCCAGCAGCTTAGATTTGGGCCCCAGGACCCAGTACTTC
many	15	TRBV19	TRBJ2-1	.	CASSMMSGSFNEQFF	TGTGCCAGTAGTATGATGAGTGGGAGTTTCAATGAGCAGTTCTTC
many	13	TRBV10-2	TRBJ1-1	TRBD1	CATQQGANTEAFF	TGCGCCACCCAACAGGGGGCGAACACTGAAGCTTTCTTT
.	14	TRBV7-3	TRBJ2-7	.	CASSPGNVIAHQYF	TGTGCCAGCAGCCCCGGTAACGTCATAGCGCATCAGTACTTC
.	15	TRBV7-8	TRBJ1-6	.	CASSRGMGVNSPLHF	TGTGCCAGCAGCCGAGGCATGGGTGTTAATTCACCCCTCCACTTT
once	15	TRBV7-3	TRBJ2-1	TRBD2	CASSLGIAGNNEQFF	TGTGCCAGCAGCTTAGGAATAGCGGGCAACAATGAGCAGTTCTTC
.	13	TRBV7-2	TRBJ2-7	TRBD1	CASRNRGRGEQYF	TGTGCCAGCCGAAACAGGGGGCGGGGGGAGCAGTACTTC
many	13	TRBV7-2	TRBJ2-7	TRBD2	CATALAGEWEQYF	TGTGCCACGGCCCTAGCGGGAGAGTGGGAGCAGTACTTC
many	14	TRBV10-2	TRBJ1-3	.	CASRSGGNGNTIYF	TGCGCCAGCAGGTCCGGGGGGAACGGAAACACCATATATTTT
many	13	TRBV11-2	TRBJ2-5	.	CASSRLQQETQYF	TGTGCCAGCAGCCGACTACAACAAGAGACCCAGTACTTC
.	14	TRBV5-1	TRBJ2-7	.	CASSRDGLSYEQYF	TGCGCCAGCAGCCGGGACGGACTCTCCTACGAGCAGTACTTC
.	15	TRBV11-3	TRBJ2-5	TRBD1	CASSSGQHSQETQYF	TGTGCCAGCAGCTCGGGACAGCACTCCCAAGAGACCCAGTACTTC
many	15	TRBV6-2/TRBV6-3	TRBJ2-2	.	CASREKGITTGELFF	TGTGCCAGCAGGGAGAAAGGGATTACAACCGGGGAGCTGTTTTTT
.	15	TRBV20-1	TRBJ2-1	TRBD1	CSSASPGQGYSEQFF	TGCAGTTCGGCGAGTCCGGGACAGGGATACAGTGAGCAGTTCTTC
many	17	TRBV28	TRBJ2-5	TRBD1	CASSSPPRDRVEETQYF	TGTGCCAGCAGTTCTCCTCCCCGGGACAGGGTGGAAGAGACCCAGTACTTC
many	13	TRBV6-5	TRBJ2-7	.	CASSYEESYEQYF	TGTGCCAGCAGTTACGAGGAATCCTACGAGCAGTACTTC
.	14	TRBV20-1	TRBJ2-7	TRBD2	CSASEIAGTHEQYF	TGCAGTGCTAGCGAAATAGCGGGAACCCACGAGCAGTACTTC
.	11	TRBV7-9	TRBJ1-2	.	CASSLQGGYTF	TGTGCCAGCAGCTTACAGGGTGGCTACACCTTC
many	20	TRBV6-4	TRBJ2-1	TRBD2	CASSDPPRVRELTTHNEQFF	TGTGCCAGCAGTGACCCCCCCCGCGTGCGGGAGTTAACCACCCACAATGAGCAGTTCTTC
.	14	TRBV5-1	TRBJ2-7	.	CASSANGSPYEQYF	TGCGCCAGCAGCGCAAACGGGTCACCCTACGAGCAGTACTTC
many	13	TRBV6-1	TRBJ1-3	.	CASSLTSGNTIYF	TGTGCCAGCAGTCTCACCTCTGGAAACACCATATATTTT
many	17	TRBV11-2	TRBJ2-3	TRBD1	CASSNVAGGGRTDTQYF	TGTGCCAGCAGCAATGTGGCAGGGGGCGGAAGGACAGATACGCAGTATTTT
many	17	TRBV20-1	TRBJ2-3	TRBD1	CSARDRVGGRTTDTQYF	TGCAGTGCTAGAGATAGAGTAGGGGGCCGAACCACAGATACGCAGTATTTT
many	16	TRBV24-1	TRBJ2-1	.	CATSDFRQGSYNEQFF	TGTGCCACCAGTGATTTCAGGCAGGGCTCCTACAATGAGCAGTTCTTC
.	14	TRBV20-1	TRBJ2-1	TRBD2	CSAITSGEYNEQFF	TGCAGTGCTATTACTAGCGGTGAATACAATGAGCAGTTCTTC
many	14	TRBV19	TRBJ1-6	TRBD1	CASSGQGFNSPLHF	TGTGCCAGTAGCGGACAGGGATTTAATTCACCCCTCCACTTT
many	15	TRBV5-8	TRBJ2-5	TRBD1	CASSSRTGGMETQYF	TGTGCCAGCAGCTCACGGACAGGCGGAATGGAGACCCAGTACTTC
many	16	TRBV6-1	TRBJ2-5	TRBD2	CASRAHISGRVETQYF	TGTGCCAGCAGAGCCCACATTAGCGGGAGGGTAGAGACCCAGTACTTC
many	16	TRBV28	TRBJ2-2	.	CASSPPGARLTGELFF	TGTGCCAGCAGCCCCCCCGGGGCACGACTCACCGGGGAGCTGTTTTTT
.	14	TRBV5-6	TRBJ1-1	.	CASSLVQVNTEAFF	TGTGCCAGCAGCTTGGTCCAGGTGAACACTGAAGCTTTCTTT
many	15	TRBV19	TRBJ1-1	TRBD1	CASSPLRQGMTEAFF	TGTGCCAGTAGTCCTCTTCGACAGGGGATGACTGAAGCTTTCTTT
medium-sized	19	TRBV6-5	TRBJ2-7	TRBD2	CASSTSSGRAPSRLYEQYF	TGTGCCAGCAGTACCAGTAGCGGGAGGGCACCCTCCCGGCTTTACGAGCAGTACTTC
many	15	TRBV28	TRBJ1-2	.	CASSLSGGYHYGYTF	TGTGCCAGCAGTTTAAGCGGGGGGTACCACTATGGCTACACCTTC